This T cell receptor beta chain was captured in a study of blood T cell repertoires in COVID-19. This table comes from immunoSEQ multiplex PCR, and its TCRdb copy is limited to in-frame clones, with some not included. The sample has 200,000 to 300,000 clones, around 87% seen once. There are 20 residues in the CDR3. Germline CDR1 reads SGHRS; CDR2 reads YFSETQ. V was pared by 9 bases and J by 3 bases, with 24 bases of the junction left unmatched. Sequencing used peripheral blood. The clonotype originates from a woman in her forties or fifties with acute or convalescent COVID-19. The chain has TRBV5-1 and TRBJ2-1, with 10 bases fitting TRBD2. DNA for the CDR3: TGCGCCACCAACGCCGGCCGGGCCTCGATCGGACTAGCGGACTACAATGAGCAGTTCTTC. Translated: CATNAGRASIGLADYNEQFF.